This T cell receptor (beta chain) was found in a study of T cell repertoires in cytomegalovirus infection. The length of the CDR3 is 12 residues. With 4 bases removed from V and 8 bases from J, the gap between germline ends came to 11 bases. The germline V gene has CDR1 KGHDR and CDR2 SFDVKD. This clonotype was seen more than once but under ten times. No antigen is known for it. TCRdb passed the reads through MiXCR, listing each CDR3 protein once. The sample lists around 110,000 distinct CDR3 sequences, 10% occurring once. The sample taken for sequencing was PBMCs, sequenced either directly or after in vitro stimulation (not recorded which). The clonotype comes from a human donor in good health (CMV status not recorded). Some clones in this sample may be carry-over from other donors' samples. V usage is TRBV24-1 and J usage is TRBJ2-7; no firm D call. The CDR3 reads CATSDLSGQQYF. In DNA, the CDR3 is TGTGCCACCAGTGACTTGTCGGGTCAGCAGTACTTC.